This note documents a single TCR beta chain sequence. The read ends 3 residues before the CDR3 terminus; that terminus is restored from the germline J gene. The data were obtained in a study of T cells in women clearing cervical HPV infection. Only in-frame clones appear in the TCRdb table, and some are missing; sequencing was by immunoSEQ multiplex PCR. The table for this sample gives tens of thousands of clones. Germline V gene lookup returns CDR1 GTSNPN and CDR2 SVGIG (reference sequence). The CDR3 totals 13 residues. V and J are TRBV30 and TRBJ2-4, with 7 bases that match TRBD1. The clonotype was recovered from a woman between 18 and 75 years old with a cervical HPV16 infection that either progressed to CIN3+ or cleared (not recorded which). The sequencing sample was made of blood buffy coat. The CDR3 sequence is CAKRDRANYGQYF. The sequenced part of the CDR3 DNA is TGTGCCAAAAGGGACAGAGCTAACTATGGT.